This T cell receptor beta chain was identified during a study of control samples from healthy donors and cancer patients. TCRdb's copy holds only in-frame clones and misses some; the assay was immunoSEQ multiplex PCR. The table records approximately 45,000 clones, approximately 90% of them present only once. Trimming shortened V by 5 bases and J by 6 bases, and 8 bases separated the two germline ends. Germline V gene sequence: CDR1 SEHNR, CDR2 FQNEAQ (reference sequence). This CDR3 comprises 11 residues. The chain combines TRBV7-9 with TRBJ2-7, with D unclear. Sequencing was carried out using PBMCs. The TCR originated in a woman between 35 and 50 years old with head and neck cancer. CDR3 protein: CASSLEFEQYF. The DNA for the CDR3 is TGTGCCAGCAGCCTAGAATTCGAGCAGTACTTC.